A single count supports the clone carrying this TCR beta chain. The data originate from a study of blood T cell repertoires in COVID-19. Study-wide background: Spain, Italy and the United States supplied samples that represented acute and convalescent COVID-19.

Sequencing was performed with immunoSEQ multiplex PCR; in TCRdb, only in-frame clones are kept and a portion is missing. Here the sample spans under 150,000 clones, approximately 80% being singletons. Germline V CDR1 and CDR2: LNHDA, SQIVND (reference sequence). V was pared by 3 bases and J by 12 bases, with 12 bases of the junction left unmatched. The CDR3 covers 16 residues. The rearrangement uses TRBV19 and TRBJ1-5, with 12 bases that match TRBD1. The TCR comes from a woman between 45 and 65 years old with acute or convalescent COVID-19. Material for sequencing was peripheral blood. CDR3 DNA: TGTGCCAGTAGTATGGTAGGGGACAGGGGGCGAGGTCTCCAGCATTTT. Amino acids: CASSMVGDRGRGLQHF.